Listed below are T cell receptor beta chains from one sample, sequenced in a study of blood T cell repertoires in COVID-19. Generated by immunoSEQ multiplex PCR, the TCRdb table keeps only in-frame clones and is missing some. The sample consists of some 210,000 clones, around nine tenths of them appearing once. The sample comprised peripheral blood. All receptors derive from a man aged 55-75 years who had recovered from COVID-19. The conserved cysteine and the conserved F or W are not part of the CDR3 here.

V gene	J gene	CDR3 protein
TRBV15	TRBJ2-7	ATSRAVSGSTDEQY
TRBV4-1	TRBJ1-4	ASSQGSGVEKLF
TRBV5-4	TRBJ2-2	ASTTRGRRTGELF
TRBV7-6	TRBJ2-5	ASSTGGETQY
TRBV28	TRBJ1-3	ASSPGTGGSSGNTIY
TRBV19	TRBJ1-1	ASSSEGRTEAF
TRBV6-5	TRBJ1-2	ASSRQGASYGYT
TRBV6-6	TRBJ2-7	ASSYSLAGGSYEQY
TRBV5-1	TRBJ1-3	ASSLGQAGNTIY
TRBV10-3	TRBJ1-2	AISAAGDYGYT
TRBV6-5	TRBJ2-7	ASISGAGMSEQY
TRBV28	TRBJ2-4	ASSPPGPDREY
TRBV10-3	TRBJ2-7	AISESSGDEQY
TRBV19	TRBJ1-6	ASSFTGGLILH
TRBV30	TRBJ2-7	AWTLRAGAYEQY
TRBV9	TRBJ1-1	ASSVEGTGAGRAF